The next 20 T cell receptor beta chains were all read from a single sample in a study of tumor and adjacent non-tumor tissue in lung cancer. Three rounds of nested PCR, following a modified ARM-PCR protocol, produced the TCRbeta library. TCRdb reanalysed the multiplex PCR reads using MiXCR and keeps one entry per CDR3 protein. In the table there are 75,000 to 95,000 distinct CDR3 sequences, under 80% of which are singletons. RNA was extracted from bulk tissue without any cell sorting. The normal lung tissue was taken more than 3 cm from the tumor edge. Sample: distant non-tumor lung tissue. The receptors shown here come from a woman aged 50 to 60 with non-small cell lung cancer.

As regards this clonotype: The junction does not match germline at one end; this may be a read error. V is TRBV6-1 and J is TRBJ1-5; TRBD1 agrees at 8 bases. Germline-derived CDR1 and CDR2 are MNHNS and SASEGT. This CDR3 spans 15 amino acids. CDR3 in DNA: TGTTCCAGCGGCGTGACAGGGGATAGCAATCAGCCCCAGCATTTT. Translation gives CSSGVTGDSNQPQHF.

This chain connects TRBV11-2 to TRBJ2-1, with D unresolved. Germline CDR1 SGHAT, CDR2 FQNNGV. There are 13 residues in the CDR3. V dropped 7 bases and J dropped 10 bases, with 17 bases sitting between them. The CDR3 here is CASTLNAFGEQFF. The CDR3 region has the DNA TGTGCCAGCACCCTGAATGCCTTCGGGGAGCAGTTCTTC. The variable domain in full, with the rest retrieved from reference TRBV11-2 and TRBJ2-1, is EAGVAQSPRYKIIEKRQSVAFWCNPISGHATLYWYQQILGQGPKLLIQFQNNGVVDDSQLPKDRFSAERLKGVDSTLKIQPAKLEDSAVYLCASTLNAFGEQFFGPGTRLTVL.

The rearrangement joins TRBV29-1 to TRBJ2-3; 10 bases are a match to TRBD1. CDR3 length equals 15 residues. The germline V gene has CDR1 SQVTM and CDR2 ANQGSEA. J lost 7 bases, V lost 6 bases, and 13 bases had no gene match. The CDR3 protein is CSVEIPDRGRYTQYF. DNA for the CDR3: TGCAGCGTAGAAATCCCTGACAGGGGGCGGTATACGCAGTATTTT.

Regarding this clonotype: No conserved phenylalanine or tryptophan is present at the end of the CDR3, so a read error is the likely explanation. The limits of the CDR3 on the DNA are not certain, so only TCRdb's listed CDR3 is given. V gene TRBV4-1 combines with J gene TRBJ2-3; the listed D gene, TRBD2, was not tested against the DNA. Germline loops: CDR1 MGHRA, CDR2 YSYEKL. The CDR3 length equals 16 residues, ends included. The CDR3 sequence is CANSQDDRLAADRQYL.

With respect to this clonotype: One end of the junction varies from germline; a read error may be responsible. Here the CDR3 DNA reads TGTGCCTGCAGCCAAGACCTCACTAGCAATCACCCCCATCATTTT. Amino acids: CACSQDLTSNHPHHF. The chain has TRBV4-2 and TRBJ1-5; D remains ambiguous. Germline lookup yields CDR1 LGHNA and CDR2 YNFKEQ. This CDR3 has 15 amino acids.

Remarks on this clonotype: One end of the junction is discordant with germline, which a read error may explain. The genes are TRBV14 and TRBJ1-3; the D is unclear. The CDR3 extends over 15 amino acids. CDR1 and CDR2 (germline): SGHDN, FVKESK. CDR3 nucleotide sequence: TGTACCAGCAGCCAAGATTGGAGGAGTCGAAACACCATATATTTT. This translates into CTSSQDWRSRNTIYF. The whole variable domain, filled in from reference TRBV14 and TRBJ1-3, reads EAGVTQFPSHSVIEKGQTVTLRCDPISGHDNLYWYRRVMGKEIKFLLHFVKESKQDESGMPNNRFLAERTGGTYSTLKVQPAELEDSGVYFCTSSQDWRSRNTIYFGEGSWLTVV.

The gene calls are TRBV9 and TRBJ2-5, with D perhaps matching TRBD1 (6 bases). The CDR3 loop spans 15 amino acids. CDR1 is SGDLS, CDR2 YYNGEE, per germline. V lost 4 bases and J 1 base, leaving 14 bases between the germline ends. The CDR3 loop is CASSMSPGAQETQYF. The CDR3 DNA reads as TGTGCCAGCAGCATGTCACCAGGGGCCCAAGAGACCCAGTACTTC.

A word on this clonotype: The junction departs from germline at one end; a sequencing error may be responsible. The chain uses TRBV29-1 and TRBJ1-1; D possibly corresponds to TRBD1 (5 bases). CDR1 and CDR2 (germline): SQVTM, ANQGSEA. The CDR3 sequence is 12 residues long. This chain's CDR3 is CSVDRSGTGAFF. The CDR3 nucleotides are TGCAGCGTTGACAGGTCCGGGACTGGAGCTTTCTTT.

The chain combines TRBV6-6 with TRBJ2-7; TRBD2 is a possible D gene (6 bases). The CDR3 totals 14 residues. The V gene's germline CDR1 is MNHNY and CDR2 SVGAGI (reference sequence). V shed 6 bases and J shed 4 bases, with 16 bases lying between them. Written as DNA, the CDR3 is TGTGCCAGCAGCATGGAGGGAGGCGGATACGAGCAGTACTTC. This encodes CASSMEGGGYEQYF.

The rearrangement links TRBV12-3 or TRBV12-4 to TRBJ1-1, with D possibly being TRBD1 (5 bases). The CDR3 sequence is 14 residues long. The V and J ends lost 10 bases and 5 bases respectively, with 20 bases between them. The CDR3 DNA sequence: TGTGCCAACAGCACCAGGGCCTCCGTGACTGAAGCTTTCTTT. It translates to CANSTRASVTEAFF.

The chain recombines TRBV6-5 with TRBJ1-2; tentatively, D is TRBD1 (5 bases). Germline V lookup: CDR1 MNHEY, CDR2 SVGAGI. The V end was cut by 9 bases, the J end by 9 bases, with 20 bases between. The CDR3 has 13 amino acids. The CDR3 region has the DNA TGTGCCAGTAGTCGGGACGTAGGTTGGAGCTACACCTTC. Amino acids: CASSRDVGWSYTF.

As concerns this clonotype: Given a much more abundant clone one base away, this may be a read error. This chain connects TRBV15 to TRBJ2-1, with 8 bases that match TRBD2. In germline, CDR1 is LNHNV, CDR2 YYDKDF (reference sequence). CDR3 length: 16 residues. The CDR3 loop is CTTSRLRLARGNEQFF. The CDR3 DNA reads TGTACCACCAGCAGGTTAAGACTAGCGAGAGGAAATGAGCAGTTCTTC.

Of note for this clonotype: This may arise from a read error, as a much more abundant clone is one base away. The rearrangement links TRBV24-1 to TRBJ2-3; D gene uncertain. This CDR3 contains 15 residues. V was shortened by 1 base and J by 2 bases, with 9 bases between the two germline ends. Germline-derived CDR1 and CDR2 are KGHDR and SFDVKD. The CDR3 sequence is CATSDFSGDTDTQYF. CDR3 nucleotide sequence: TGTGCCACCAGTGATTTTTCTGGGGACACAGATACGCAGTATTTT.

The sample holds a few counts of this clonotype. This chain links TRBV2 with TRBJ2-5; 9 bases line up with TRBD2. V was pared by 10 bases and J by 5 bases, with 20 bases of the junction left unmatched. This CDR3 contains 17 residues. Germline V gives CDR1 SNHLY, CDR2 FYNNEI. Here the CDR3 reads CATRSGSTSNYGETQYF. The CDR3 nucleotides read TGTGCCACCCGTAGCGGGAGCACTTCCAACTACGGGGAGACCCAGTACTTC.

This clonotype was recorded many times. V is TRBV6-1 and J is TRBJ2-7; 7 bases line up with TRBD1. V lost 6 bases and J lost 5; bases outside the gene matches: 7. Germline CDR1 reads MNHNS; CDR2 reads SASEGT. The CDR3 has 13 amino acids. The CDR3 DNA reads as TGTGCCAGCAGGGTACAAACAGGGGACGAGCAGTACTTC. As protein: CASRVQTGDEQYF.

This clonotype has more than one count but fewer than ten. Mismatch with germline at one junction end may stem from a read error. The CDR3 loop is CASSLEGRPIDTQYF. CDR3 in DNA: TGTGCTAGCAGCTTGGAGGGGAGGCCCATAGATACGCAGTATTTT. This rearrangement joins TRBV6-5 to TRBJ2-3, with D tentatively TRBD2 (6 bases). The CDR3 is 15 amino acids. Germline CDR1 and CDR2: MNHEY and SVGAGI.

The genes are TRBV6-2 or TRBV6-3 and TRBJ2-1; TRBD2 matches 7 bases. The CDR3 consists of 18 residues. V shed 2 bases and J 1 base; nucleotides not matched to a gene: 11. CDR1 MNHEY and CDR2 SVGEGT come from the germline V gene. Here the CDR3 reads CASSYVRNGRESYNEQFF. The DNA for the CDR3 is TGTGCCAGCAGTTACGTTAGGAATGGGCGGGAGTCCTACAATGAGCAGTTCTTC.

This clonotype was seen only a few times. The chain recombines TRBV10-3 with TRBJ2-3; no clear D. Germline V CDR1 and CDR2: ENHRY, SYGVKD. The CDR3 extends over 11 amino acids. The CDR3 loop is CVTRASDTQYF. CDR3 DNA sequence: TGTGTTACCCGTGCCTCAGATACGCAGTATTTT.

This clonotype was seen many times. The rearrangement joins TRBV7-8 to TRBJ1-4; D might be TRBD1 (6 bases). Germline CDR1 and CDR2: SGHVS and FQNEAQ. V lost 1 base, J lost 8 bases, and 14 bases lay in between. This CDR3 has 15 residues. The CDR3 DNA follows: TGTGCCAGCAGCTTAGAGGGCAGGGGAGGGGAAAAACTGTTTTTT. As protein: CASSLEGRGGEKLFF.

This clonotype came up many times. The rearrangement joins TRBV20-1 to TRBJ1-4; D unresolved. The V gene lost 3 bases and the J gene lost 7 bases, with 12 bases spanning the gap. The CDR3 runs 13 residues. The V gene's germline CDR1 is DFQATT and CDR2 SNEGSKA (reference sequence). The CDR3 nucleotides are TGCAGTGCTAGGACCAGAGTTGCTGAAAAACTGTTTTTT. Its protein product is CSARTRVAEKLFF.